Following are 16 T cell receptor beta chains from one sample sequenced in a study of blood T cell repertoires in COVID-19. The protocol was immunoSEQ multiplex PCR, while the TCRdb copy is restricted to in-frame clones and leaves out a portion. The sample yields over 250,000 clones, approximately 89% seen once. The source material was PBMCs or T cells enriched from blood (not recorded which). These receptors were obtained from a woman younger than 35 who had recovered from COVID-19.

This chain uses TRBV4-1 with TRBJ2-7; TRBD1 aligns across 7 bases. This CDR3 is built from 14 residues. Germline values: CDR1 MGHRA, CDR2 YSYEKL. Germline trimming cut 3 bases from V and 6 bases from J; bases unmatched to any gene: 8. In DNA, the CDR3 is TGCGCCAGCAGCCACTCGGGACAGAGCGCCGAGCAGTACTTC. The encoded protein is CASSHSGQSAEQYF.

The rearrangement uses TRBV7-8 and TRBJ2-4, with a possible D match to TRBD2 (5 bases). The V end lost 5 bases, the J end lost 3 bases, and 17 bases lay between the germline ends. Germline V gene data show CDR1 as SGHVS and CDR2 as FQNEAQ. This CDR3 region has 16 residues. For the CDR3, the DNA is TGTGCCAGCAGCAGTAGGCCCGGGATCAACAAAAACATTCAGTACTTC. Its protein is CASSSRPGINKNIQYF.

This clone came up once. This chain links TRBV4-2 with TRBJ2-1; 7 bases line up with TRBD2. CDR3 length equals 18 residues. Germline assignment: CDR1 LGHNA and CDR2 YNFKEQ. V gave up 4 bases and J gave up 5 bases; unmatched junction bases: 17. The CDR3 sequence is CASSLLSIAGPENNEQFF. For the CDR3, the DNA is TGTGCCAGCAGCCTACTAAGCATAGCGGGCCCCGAGAACAATGAGCAGTTCTTC.

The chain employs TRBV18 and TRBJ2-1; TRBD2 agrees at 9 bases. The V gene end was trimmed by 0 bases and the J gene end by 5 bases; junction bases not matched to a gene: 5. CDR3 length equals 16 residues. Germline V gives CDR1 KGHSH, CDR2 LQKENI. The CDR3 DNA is TGTGCCAGCTCACCACCGACAAGACTAGCGGACAATGAGCAGTTCTTC. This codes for CASSPPTRLADNEQFF.

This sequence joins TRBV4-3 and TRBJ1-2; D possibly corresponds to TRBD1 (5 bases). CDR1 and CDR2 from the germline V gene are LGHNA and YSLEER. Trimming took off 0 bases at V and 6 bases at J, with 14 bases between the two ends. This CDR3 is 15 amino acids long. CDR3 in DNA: TGCGCCAGCAGCCAAGATTCCAGGGTTGGGGATGGCTACACCTTC. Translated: CASSQDSRVGDGYTF.

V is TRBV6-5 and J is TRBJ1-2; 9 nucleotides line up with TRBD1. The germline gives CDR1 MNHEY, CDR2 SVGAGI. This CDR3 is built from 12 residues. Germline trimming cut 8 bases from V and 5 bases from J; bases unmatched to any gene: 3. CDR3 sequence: CASGQGRYGYTF. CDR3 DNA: TGTGCCAGCGGACAGGGGAGATATGGCTACACCTTC.

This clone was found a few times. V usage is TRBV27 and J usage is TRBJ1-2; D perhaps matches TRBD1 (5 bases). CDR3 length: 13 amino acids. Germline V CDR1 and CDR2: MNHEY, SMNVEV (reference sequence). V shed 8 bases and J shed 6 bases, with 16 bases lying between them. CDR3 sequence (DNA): TGTGCCAGCCCCAGGGAGGGCGGCGATGGCTACACCTTC. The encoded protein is CASPREGGDGYTF.

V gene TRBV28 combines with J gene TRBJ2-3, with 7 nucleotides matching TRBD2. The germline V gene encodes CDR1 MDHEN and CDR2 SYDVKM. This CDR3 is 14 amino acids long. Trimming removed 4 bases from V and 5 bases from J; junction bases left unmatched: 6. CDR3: CASSSLAELDTQYF. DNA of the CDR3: TGTGCCAGCAGTTCTCTAGCGGAGTTAGATACGCAGTATTTT.

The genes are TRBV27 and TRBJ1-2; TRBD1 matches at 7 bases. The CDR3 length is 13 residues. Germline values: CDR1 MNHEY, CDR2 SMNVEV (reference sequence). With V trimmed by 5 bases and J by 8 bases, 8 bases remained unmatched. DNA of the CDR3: TGTGCCAGCAGTCCGGAGTGGGACAGAGGCTACACCTTC. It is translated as CASSPEWDRGYTF.

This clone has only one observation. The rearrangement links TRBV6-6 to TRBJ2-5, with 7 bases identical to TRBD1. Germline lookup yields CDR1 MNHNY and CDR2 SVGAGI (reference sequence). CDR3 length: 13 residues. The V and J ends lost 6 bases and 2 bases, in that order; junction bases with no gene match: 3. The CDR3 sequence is CASRAGGQETQYF. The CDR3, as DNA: TGTGCCAGCAGAGCAGGGGGACAAGAGACCCAGTACTTC.

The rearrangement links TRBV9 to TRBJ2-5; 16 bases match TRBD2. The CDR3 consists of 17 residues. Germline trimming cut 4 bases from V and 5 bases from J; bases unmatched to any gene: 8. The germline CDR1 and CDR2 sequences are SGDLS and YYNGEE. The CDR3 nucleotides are TGTGCCAGCAGCTTAGGGACTAGCGGGGGGGGTTATGAGACCCAGTACTTC. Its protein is CASSLGTSGGGYETQYF.

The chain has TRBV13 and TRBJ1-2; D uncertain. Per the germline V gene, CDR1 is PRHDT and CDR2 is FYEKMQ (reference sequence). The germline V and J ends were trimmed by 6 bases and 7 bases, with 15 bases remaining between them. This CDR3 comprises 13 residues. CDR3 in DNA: TGTGCCAGCAGACCGGCCGGGGTCTCTGGCTACACCTTC. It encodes CASRPAGVSGYTF.

CDR3 sequence: CASSRPGDGGAFF. The DNA of the CDR3 is TGCGCCAGCAGCCGGCCAGGGGACGGTGGCGCTTTCTTT. The chain employs TRBV5-1 and TRBJ1-1; a weak D match, TRBD1 (6 bases). This CDR3 region has 13 residues. Germline V gives CDR1 SGHRS, CDR2 YFSETQ. The germline V and J ends were trimmed by 4 bases and 11 bases, with 18 bases remaining between them.

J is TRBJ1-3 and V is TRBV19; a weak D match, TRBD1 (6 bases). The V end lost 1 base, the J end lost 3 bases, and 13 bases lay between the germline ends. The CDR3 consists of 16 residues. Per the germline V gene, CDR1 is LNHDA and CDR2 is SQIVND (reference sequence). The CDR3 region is CASSIGRQDDGNTIYF. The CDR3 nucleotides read TGTGCCAGTAGTATAGGCCGACAGGACGATGGAAACACCATATATTTT.

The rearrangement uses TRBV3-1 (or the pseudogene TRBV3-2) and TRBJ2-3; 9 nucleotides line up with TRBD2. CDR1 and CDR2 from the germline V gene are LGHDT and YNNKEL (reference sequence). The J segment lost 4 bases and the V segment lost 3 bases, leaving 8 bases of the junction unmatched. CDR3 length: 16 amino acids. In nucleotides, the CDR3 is TGTGCCAGCAGCCACCCCTTAGCGGGAGAGTCAGATACGCAGTATTTT. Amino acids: CASSHPLAGESDTQYF.

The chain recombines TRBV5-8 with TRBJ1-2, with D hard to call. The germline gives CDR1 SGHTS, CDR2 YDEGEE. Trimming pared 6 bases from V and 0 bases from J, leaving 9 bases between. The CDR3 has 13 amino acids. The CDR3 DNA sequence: TGTGCCAGCAACCCCACAGCTAACTATGGCTACACCTTC. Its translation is CASNPTANYGYTF.